This T cell receptor beta chain emerged from a study of T cells in Graves' hyperthyroidism and ophthalmopathy. This clonotype was picked up many times. Amplification yielded TCR beta CDR3 regions, with RNA transcripts as the source. When the TCR CDR3 underwent first-round RT-PCR, the HTBI primer set was used. Using its own MiXCR run on the multiplex PCR reads, TCRdb lists one record per CDR3 protein. The sample shows over 250,000 distinct CDR3 sequences, roughly 15% of them seen only once. Germline assignment: CDR1 MNHEY and CDR2 SVGEGT. Deletions cut 5 bases from V and 2 bases from J, with 25 bases between. This CDR3 is 19 amino acids long. The diagnostic basis comprised clinical symptoms, serum thyroxine and TRAb, thyroid ultrasound and orbital computed tomography. The authors took PBMCs from 10 ml fresh peripheral blood.

This sequence originates from a woman between 40 and 55 years old with Graves' ophthalmopathy. The chain carries TRBV6-2 or TRBV6-3 and TRBJ1-5; weak D call: TRBD1 (6 bases). The sample taken for sequencing was blood. The CDR3 DNA reads as TGTGCCAGCAGTGACCTCAGGACGGGGACACGACTGGGCAATCAGCCCCAGCATTTT. It translates to CASSDLRTGTRLGNQPQHF.